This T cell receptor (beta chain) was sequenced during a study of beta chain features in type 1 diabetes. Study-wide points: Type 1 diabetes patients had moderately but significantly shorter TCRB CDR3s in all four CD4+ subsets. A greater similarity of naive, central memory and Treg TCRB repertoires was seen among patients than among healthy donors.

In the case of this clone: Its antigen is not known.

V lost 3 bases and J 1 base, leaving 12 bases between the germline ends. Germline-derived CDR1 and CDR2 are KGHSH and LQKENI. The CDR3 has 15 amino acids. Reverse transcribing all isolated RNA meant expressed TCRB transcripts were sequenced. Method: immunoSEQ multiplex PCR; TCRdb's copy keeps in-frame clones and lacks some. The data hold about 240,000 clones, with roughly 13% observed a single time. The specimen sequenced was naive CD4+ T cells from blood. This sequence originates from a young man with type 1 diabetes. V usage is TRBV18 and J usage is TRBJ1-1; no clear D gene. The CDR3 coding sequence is TGTGCCAGCTCACCCATAGAGGAACGGAACACTGAAGCTTTCTTT. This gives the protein CASSPIEERNTEAFF. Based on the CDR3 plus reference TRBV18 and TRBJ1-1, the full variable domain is NAGVMQNPRHLVRRRGQEARLRCSPMKGHSHVYWYRQLPEEGLKFMVYLQKENIIDESGMPKERFSAEFPKEGPSILRIQQVVRGDSAAYFCASSPIEERNTEAFFGQGTRLTVV.